Below, 27 T cell receptor beta chains from the same sample are listed, as sequenced in a study of shared clonotypes between healthy human individuals. Data came from immunoSEQ multiplex PCR; TCRdb stores just in-frame clones and leaves some out. This table holds about 480,000 clones, 75% to 80% found once. Sequenced sample: PBMCs. All receptors derive from a woman aged 40 to 50 in good health. Some clones in this sample may be carry-over from other donors' samples.

This clone appeared once. The rearrangement links TRBV7-9 to TRBJ2-5, with D perhaps matching TRBD1 (5 bases). V was shortened by 5 bases and J by 5 bases, with 12 bases between the two germline ends. CDR3 length: 13 residues. Germline lookup yields CDR1 SEHNR and CDR2 FQNEAQ (reference sequence). The CDR3 sequence is CASSAQGRETQYF. CDR3 sequence (DNA): TGTGCCAGCAGCGCCCAGGGTCGGGAGACCCAGTACTTC.

Regarding this clone: The same CDR3 can be traced to other DNA sequences in this sample. CDR3 DNA sequence: TGCGCCAGCAGCCCCGGACCGAACACTGAAGCTTTCTTT. Its protein product is CASSPGPNTEAFF. The chain combines TRBV5-1 with TRBJ1-1; D uncertain. Trimming left V 4 bases short and J 1 base short, with 8 bases between. The CDR3 contains 13 residues. Germline assignment: CDR1 SGHRS and CDR2 YFSETQ.

The table lists this clone with a count of one. The chain has TRBV28 and TRBJ2-1; 12 bases match TRBD2. The V gene's germline CDR1 is MDHEN and CDR2 SYDVKM. This CDR3 region has 15 residues. V shed 2 bases and J 7 bases; nucleotides not matched to a gene: 3. The CDR3 region has the DNA TGTGCCAGCAGTTTACTAGCGGGAGGGCCAAATGAGCAGTTCTTC. Its translation is CASSLLAGGPNEQFF.

This rearrangement joins TRBV4-2 to TRBJ2-3; D is perhaps TRBD2 (6 bases). This CDR3 comprises 16 residues. Trimming removed 0 bases from V and 0 bases from J, with 10 bases in between. Germline-derived CDR1 and CDR2 are LGHNA and YNFKEQ. This CDR3 reads CASSQEGSGSTDTQYF. In DNA, the CDR3 is TGTGCCAGCAGCCAAGAGGGCAGCGGGAGCACAGATACGCAGTATTTT.

In its sample, this clone was seen a few times. This sequence joins TRBV6-1 and TRBJ1-1, with D perhaps matching TRBD1 (5 bases). The CDR3 contains 16 residues. Germline V CDR1 and CDR2: MNHNS, SASEGT. V lost 0 bases and J lost 0, with 11 bases in between. CDR3 protein: CASSEALGRLNTEAFF. The DNA of the CDR3 is TGTGCCAGCAGTGAAGCGCTGGGGCGGTTGAACACTGAAGCTTTCTTT.

With regard to this clone: This sample also contains other DNA sequences that code for the same CDR3. J is TRBJ1-2 and V is TRBV15; weak D call: TRBD1 (6 bases). Germline assignment: CDR1 LNHNV and CDR2 YYDKDF (reference sequence). The length of the CDR3 is 13 residues. The V gene lost 5 bases and the J gene lost 2 bases, with 9 bases spanning the gap. The CDR3 loop reads CATSRDRNYGYTF. In DNA form, the CDR3 reads TGTGCCACCAGCCGCGACAGGAACTATGGCTACACCTTC.

This clone has a handful of counts. The chain carries TRBV7-9 and TRBJ1-1, with D hard to call. From germline, CDR1 is SEHNR and CDR2 FQNEAQ (reference sequence). The germline V and J ends were trimmed by 5 bases and 3 bases, with 10 bases remaining between them. The CDR3 consists of 13 residues. The CDR3 spells CASSRRIYTEAFF. In DNA form, the CDR3 reads TGTGCCAGCAGCCGCCGTATTTACACTGAAGCTTTCTTT.

A single count supports this clone. The CDR3 here is CASTPGSGTFYEQYF. In DNA, the CDR3 is TGTGCCAGTACCCCGGGGAGCGGGACTTTCTACGAGCAGTACTTC. V is TRBV19 and J is TRBJ2-7; 7 bases are a match to TRBD2. V shed 7 bases, J shed 3 bases, and the junction held 12 bases outside the gene matches. Germline CDR1 is LNHDA and CDR2 is SQIVND (reference sequence). The CDR3 loop spans 15 amino acids.

The sample holds a few counts of this clone. V usage is TRBV18 and J usage is TRBJ2-3; D ambiguous. CDR3 length equals 15 residues. The V end was cut by 6 bases, the J end by 4 bases, with 17 bases between. The germline gives CDR1 KGHSH, CDR2 LQKENI. This CDR3 is CASSTTQLQADTQYF. CDR3 nucleotide sequence: TGTGCCAGCTCGACCACTCAGCTGCAGGCAGATACGCAGTATTTT.

The V and J genes are TRBV4-1 and TRBJ2-4, with D possibly being TRBD1 or TRBD2 (5 bases each). This CDR3 comprises 15 residues. Germline CDR1 is MGHRA and CDR2 is YSYEKL. With 3 bases removed from V and 2 bases from J, the gap between germline ends came to 11 bases. In DNA form, the CDR3 reads TGCGCCAGCAGCCAGGGGGTCGAATCCAAAAACATTCAGTACTTC. Translated: CASSQGVESKNIQYF.

V gene TRBV2 combines with J gene TRBJ2-2; D unresolved. Per germline, CDR1 SNHLY and CDR2 FYNNEI. Trimming cost V 3 bases and J 3 bases, with 5 bases left between them. This CDR3 has 13 amino acids. This chain's CDR3 is CASSEGYTGELFF. CDR3 bases: TGTGCCAGCAGTGAGGGGTACACCGGGGAGCTGTTTTTT.

The chain employs TRBV5-4 and TRBJ2-7; the D gene is possibly TRBD2 (5 bases). The CDR3 length is 13 residues. V gave up 0 bases and J gave up 6 bases, with 10 bases separating them. Germline lookup yields CDR1 SGHNT and CDR2 YYREEE (reference sequence). The CDR3 protein is CASSLGSSREQYF. The CDR3 DNA follows: TGTGCCAGCAGCTTGGGGTCTAGCCGCGAGCAGTACTTC.

This clone was detected only once. The chain joins TRBV7-9 to TRBJ2-1; D is undetermined. V dropped 5 bases and J dropped 5 bases, with 7 bases sitting between them. Germline lookup yields CDR1 SEHNR and CDR2 FQNEAQ (reference sequence). This CDR3 spans 12 amino acids. The CDR3 loop reads CASSLLDNEQFF. The DNA of the CDR3 is TGTGCCAGCAGCCTACTCGACAATGAGCAGTTCTTC.

The chain is built from TRBV7-8 and TRBJ2-6; D gene unclear. This CDR3 has 12 amino acids. Germline CDR1 SGHVS, CDR2 FQNEAQ. The CDR3 sequence is CASSSGANVLTF. For the CDR3, the DNA is TGTGCAAGCTCGTCTGGGGCCAACGTCCTGACTTTC. The full variable domain, in which reference TRBV7-8 and TRBJ2-6 provide the parts outside the CDR3, is GAGVSQSPRYKVAKRGQDVALRCDPISGHVSLFWYQQALGQGPEFLTYFQNEAQLDKSGLPSDRFFAERPEGSVSTLKIQRTQQEDSAVYLCASSSGANVLTFGAGSRLTVL.

The chain couples TRBV28 to TRBJ1-4; D gene uncertain. This CDR3 region has 11 residues. Germline lookup yields CDR1 MDHEN and CDR2 SYDVKM. Trimming cost V 8 bases and J 4 bases, with 5 bases left between them. The CDR3 coding sequence is TGTGCCAGCGGCATTAATGAAAAACTGTTTTTT. It is translated as CASGINEKLFF.

The J gene is TRBJ2-2, the V gene TRBV28; TRBD2 is a possible D gene (5 bases). The V end lost 5 bases, the J end lost 4 bases, and 11 bases lay between the germline ends. The CDR3 totals 14 residues. Germline-derived CDR1 and CDR2 are MDHEN and SYDVKM. CDR3 nucleotides: TGTGCCAGCAGTCCGCTACGGGGCACCGGGGAGCTGTTTTTT. Encoded protein: CASSPLRGTGELFF.

The chain is built from TRBV7-9 and TRBJ2-1; possible D gene TRBD1, 6 bases. CDR1 and CDR2 (germline): SEHNR, FQNEAQ (reference sequence). This CDR3 has 17 amino acids. Trimming removed 4 bases from V and 5 bases from J, with 21 bases in between. Here the CDR3 DNA reads TGTGCCAGCAGCTACCTTAGTAGGGGGACGCCTCACAATGAGCAGTTCTTC. Its protein is CASSYLSRGTPHNEQFF.

The chain joins TRBV5-1 to TRBJ2-3; D may be TRBD1 (6 bases). Germline CDR1 SGHRS, CDR2 YFSETQ. CDR3 length: 17 amino acids. Trimming left V 0 bases short and J 2 bases short, with 16 bases between. The DNA for the CDR3 is TGCGCCAGCAGCTTGGCGGACAGCTCGACGCACACAGATACGCAGTATTTT. Amino acid sequence: CASSLADSSTHTDTQYF.

This clone was seen a handful of times. The V and J genes are TRBV30 and TRBJ1-6; the D gene is possibly TRBD1 (5 bases). V was clipped by 4 bases and J by 6 bases, with 16 bases between them. CDR3 length: 15 amino acids. Germline CDR1 and CDR2: GTSNPN and SVGIG (reference sequence). Here the CDR3 DNA reads TGTGCCTGGACAGGGCGGACAAGAATTAATTCACCCCTCCACTTT. Translation gives CAWTGRTRINSPLHF. Drawing the rest from reference TRBV30 and TRBJ1-6, the complete variable domain is SQTIHQWPATLVQPVGSPLSLECTVEGTSNPNLYWYRQAAGRGLQLLFYSVGIGQISSEVPQNLSASRPQDRQFILSSKKLLLSDSGFYLCAWTGRTRINSPLHFGNGTRLTVT.

The chain uses TRBV6-1 and TRBJ1-1; TRBD1 matches at 8 bases. With V trimmed by 4 bases and J by 3 bases, 7 bases remained unmatched. The CDR3 is 15 residues long. The germline gives CDR1 MNHNS, CDR2 SASEGT. In DNA form, the CDR3 reads TGTGCCAGCAGTGGAACCGGGACAGGACACACTGAAGCTTTCTTT. This translates into CASSGTGTGHTEAFF.

Details on this clone: Other DNA sequences in the same sample also yield this CDR3. This rearrangement joins TRBV5-1 to TRBJ2-1; possible D gene TRBD2, 6 bases. V lost 0 bases, J lost 1 base, and 8 bases lay in between. Germline V gene sequence: CDR1 SGHRS, CDR2 YFSETQ. CDR3 size: 15 residues. The CDR3 region is CASSLVAGSYNEQFF. CDR3 in DNA: TGCGCCAGCAGCTTGGTTGCGGGATCCTACAATGAGCAGTTCTTC.

The chain carries TRBV19 and TRBJ2-1; 7 bases fit TRBD2. V lost 3 bases, J lost 7 bases, and 6 bases stayed unmatched. The CDR3 consists of 14 residues. CDR1 is LNHDA, CDR2 SQIVND, per germline (reference sequence). CDR3 DNA sequence: TGTGCCAGTAGTATGGGGGACTACACTAATGAGCAGTTCTTC. Amino acid sequence: CASSMGDYTNEQFF.

The J gene is TRBJ2-5, the V gene TRBV2; D is unresolved. Looked up from germline, CDR1 is SNHLY and CDR2 is FYNNEI. Deletions cut 5 bases from V and 5 bases from J, with 15 bases between. The CDR3 is 14 amino acids. The CDR3 DNA reads TGTGCCAGCAGTATATACGACCCCAGGGAGACCCAGTACTTC. This sequence encodes CASSIYDPRETQYF.

V is TRBV5-1 and J is TRBJ2-7; tentatively, D is TRBD1 (5 bases). Germline V lookup: CDR1 SGHRS, CDR2 YFSETQ. Trimming pared 0 bases from V and 9 bases from J, leaving 16 bases between. The CDR3 sequence is 14 residues long. As DNA, the CDR3 is TGCGCCAGCAGCTTGGGTGGTGAGACAGTAAGGCAGTACTTC. The encoded protein is CASSLGGETVRQYF.

The chain combines TRBV11-3 with TRBJ1-1; 8 bases align to TRBD1. Germline lookup yields CDR1 SGHNT and CDR2 YENEEA. The CDR3 is 13 amino acids. Trimming cost V 5 bases and J 4 bases; bases outside gene matches: 3. In nucleotides, the CDR3 is TGTGCCAGCAGCACGGGACAGGCCACTGAAGCTTTCTTT. This gives the protein CASSTGQATEAFF. Together with reference TRBV11-3 and TRBJ1-1, the CDR3 gives the full variable domain: EAGVVQSPRYKIIEKKQPVAFWCNPISGHNTLYWYLQNLGQGPELLIRYENEEAVDDSQLPKDRFSAERLKGVDSTLKIQPAELGDSAVYLCASSTGQATEAFFGQGTRLTVV.

Remarks on this clone: The sample has other DNA sequences that encode this CDR3 too. The DNA of the CDR3 is TGTGCCAGCTCACCAACGACAGGGGACTATGGCTACACCTTC. Protein: CASSPTTGDYGYTF. The chain combines TRBV18 with TRBJ1-2, with 8 positions matching TRBD1. V was clipped by 2 bases and J by 3 bases; unmatched bases: 2. CDR1 and CDR2 (germline): KGHSH, LQKENI. The CDR3 is 14 residues long.

This sequence joins TRBV7-9 and TRBJ1-4, with TRBD1 as a possible D gene (6 bases). CDR3 length: 15 residues. In germline, CDR1 is SEHNR, CDR2 FQNEAQ (reference sequence). Trimming shortened V by 5 bases and J by 10 bases, and 20 bases separated the two germline ends. For the CDR3, the DNA is TGTGCCAGCAGCGAAATTTCAGGGGCCCAAGGAAAACTGTTTTTT. Encoded protein: CASSEISGAQGKLFF.